This TCR beta chain was recovered during a study of T cell changes during pregnancy in multiple sclerosis. TCRdb's copy holds only in-frame clones and misses some; the assay was immunoSEQ multiplex PCR. The data hold around 95,000 clones, with roughly 94% observed a single time. This clone was observed once. This receptor was obtained from a female donor in good health, enrolled as a control in a pregnancy study. This specimen was peripheral blood, taken after pregnancy.

CDR3 sequence reads: CASSPHRGTQYF. CDR3 in DNA: TGTGCCAGCAGCCCTCATCGGGGTACGCAGTATTTT. The chain is built from TRBV7-2 and TRBJ2-3, with D maybe TRBD2 (5 bases). CDR3 length equals 12 residues. CDR1 and CDR2 from the germline V gene are SGHTA and FQGNSA. V was clipped by 5 bases and J by 8 bases, with 11 bases between them.